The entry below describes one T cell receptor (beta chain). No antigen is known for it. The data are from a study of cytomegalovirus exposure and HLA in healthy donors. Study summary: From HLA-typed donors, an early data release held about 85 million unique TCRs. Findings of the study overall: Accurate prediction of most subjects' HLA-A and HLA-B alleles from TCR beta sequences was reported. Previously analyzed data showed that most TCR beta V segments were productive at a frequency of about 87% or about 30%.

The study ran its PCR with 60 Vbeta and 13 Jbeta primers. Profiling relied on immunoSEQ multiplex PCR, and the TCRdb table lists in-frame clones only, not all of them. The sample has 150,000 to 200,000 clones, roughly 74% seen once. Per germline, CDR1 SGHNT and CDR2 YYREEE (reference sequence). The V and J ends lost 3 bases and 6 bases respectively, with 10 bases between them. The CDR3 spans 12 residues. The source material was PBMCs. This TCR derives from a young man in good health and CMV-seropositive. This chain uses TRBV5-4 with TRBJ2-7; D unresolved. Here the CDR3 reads CASSYNSPEQYF. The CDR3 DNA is TGTGCCAGCAGCTACAATAGCCCCGAGCAGTACTTC.